These 18 T cell receptor beta chains were all obtained from the same sample, sequenced in a study of blood T cells in healthy people across ages. A second about 6 to 11 cycle PCR used barcoded and J-beta primers. Each CDR3 protein gets one entry after TCRdb re-called the 5' RACE reads with MiXCR. There are hundreds of thousands of distinct CDR3 sequences in the sample; less than 40% occur only once, and 15% lies in the top ten. The sample comprised blood. The receptors here all came from a woman of 80 years or more in good health.

This clonotype has only a few counts. The gene calls are TRBV12-3 or TRBV12-4 and TRBJ2-2, with 8 positions matching TRBD1. This CDR3 has 15 amino acids. Trimming removed 6 bases from V and 1 base from J; junction bases left unmatched: 4. CDR3 sequence (DNA): TGTGCCAGCAGGCCGGGACAGGAGAACACCGGGGAGCTGTTTTTT. Protein: CASRPGQENTGELFF.

This clonotype was detected many times. The chain is built from TRBV12-3 or TRBV12-4 and TRBJ1-3; possibly TRBD1 for D (5 bases). The V end was cut by 5 bases, the J end by 0 bases, with 11 bases between. CDR3 length: 15 amino acids. The CDR3, as DNA: TGTGCCAGCAGTGTGGACACAACCTCTGGAAACACCATATATTTT. This encodes CASSVDTTSGNTIYF.

A few counts support this clonotype. The V gene is TRBV20-1, the J gene TRBJ1-4; 9 bases align to TRBD1. CDR3 length: 14 amino acids. Germline CDR1 DFQATT, CDR2 SNEGSKA (reference sequence). Losses at the gene ends were 2 bases for V and 7 bases for J; bases not matched to a gene: 5. CDR3 sequence reads: CSARLQGAGEKLFF. The CDR3 DNA follows: TGCAGTGCTAGATTACAGGGGGCTGGTGAAAAACTGTTTTTT.

This CDR3 reads CASSPEDRTGFYGYTF. In DNA form, the CDR3 reads TGTGCCAGTAGTCCTGAGGACAGGACGGGTTTCTATGGCTACACCTTC. V gene TRBV19 combines with J gene TRBJ1-2; 7 nucleotides match TRBD1. V lost 5 bases to trimming and J lost 4 bases; unmatched junction nucleotides: 13. This CDR3 is 16 amino acids long. Per the germline V gene, CDR1 is LNHDA and CDR2 is SQIVND (reference sequence).

The rearrangement uses TRBV7-2 and TRBJ2-2, with 7 bases that match TRBD1. The CDR3 loop spans 16 amino acids. Germline CDR1 is SGHTA and CDR2 is FQGNSA. V shed 5 bases and J 4 bases; nucleotides not matched to a gene: 10. CDR3 loop: CASSLDRVRATGELFF. The CDR3 DNA reads as TGTGCCAGCAGCCTTGACAGGGTGAGGGCCACCGGGGAGCTGTTTTTT.

This clonotype occurred many times. CDR3 in DNA: TGTGCCAGCAGCTTTGGGGCGGAGGCTGAAAAACTGTTTTTT. It encodes CASSFGAEAEKLFF. V usage is TRBV5-6 and J usage is TRBJ1-4; possible D gene TRBD1, 5 bases. Germline V gives CDR1 SGHDT, CDR2 YYEEEE. Trimming cost V 2 bases and J 7 bases, with 12 bases left between them. The CDR3 is 14 amino acids.

The genes are TRBV5-6 and TRBJ1-2, with D perhaps TRBD1 (6 bases). V was clipped by 1 base and J by 4 bases, with 14 bases between them. This CDR3 spans 15 amino acids. Per the germline V gene, CDR1 is SGHDT and CDR2 is YYEEEE. The CDR3: CASSLRGATTYGYTF. CDR3 coding DNA: TGTGCCAGCAGCTTGCGGGGGGCGACTACCTATGGCTACACCTTC. Filled out from reference TRBV5-6 and TRBJ1-2, the complete variable domain reads DAGVTQSPTHLIKTRGQQVTLRCSPKSGHDTVSWYQQALGQGPQFIFQYYEEEERQRGNFPDRFSGHQFPNYSSELNVNALLLGDSALYLCASSLRGATTYGYTFGSGTRLTVV.

In the case of this clonotype: A single base separates this from a much larger clone, so it may be a read error. Likely a read error: the CDR3 ends without its conserved phenylalanine or tryptophan. Here the CDR3 reads CASRVAGGPNEQFL. DNA of the CDR3: TGCGCCAGCAGAGTAGCGGGGGGGCCCAATGAGCAGTTCCTC. V and J are TRBV5-1 and TRBJ2-1; TRBD2 matches at 11 bases. J gave up 6 bases and V 5 bases, and 4 bases lay outside the gene matches. The V gene's germline CDR1 is SGHRS and CDR2 YFSETQ. The CDR3 is 14 residues long.

This clonotype was detected a few times. Given a much more abundant clone one base away, this may be a read error. The V gene is TRBV20-1, the J gene TRBJ1-2, with D perhaps TRBD1 (6 bases). V gave up 6 bases and J gave up 13 bases, with 21 bases separating them. In germline, CDR1 is DFQATT, CDR2 SNEGSKA (reference sequence). The CDR3 is 12 amino acids. The CDR3 region has the DNA TGCAGTGCGGGGAGGGGGACACAAGTTTCCACCTTC. It encodes CSAGRGTQVSTF.

This clonotype was detected ten times or more. The V and J genes are TRBV5-1 and TRBJ1-1; D call uncertain. From germline, CDR1 is SGHRS and CDR2 YFSETQ. The CDR3 has 17 residues. Trimming left V 0 bases short and J 4 bases short, with 19 bases between. In DNA, the CDR3 is TGCGCCAGCAGCTTGGAAGGGATAGGAAGGGTCGGCACTGAAGCTTTCTTT. Translating gives CASSLEGIGRVGTEAFF.

To note about this clonotype: Because it lacks the conserved phenylalanine or tryptophan at the end, this CDR3 is likely a read error. It is unclear where the CDR3 begins or ends on the DNA, so no DNA is shown, and the CDR3 is as TCRdb lists it. V is TRBV12-3 or TRBV12-4 and J is TRBJ2-3; the DNA was not compared with TRBD2, the D call given in the table. Ends included, the CDR3 has 17 residues. The CDR3 protein is CASSYRTSGVSTDTEYS.

This clonotype has a handful of counts. This chain joins TRBV30 and TRBJ2-5, with D unresolved. The CDR3 consists of 13 residues. Trimming left V 0 bases short and J 0 bases short, with 5 bases between. Germline loops: CDR1 GTSNPN, CDR2 SVGIG (reference sequence). The CDR3 is CAWSVSDQETQYF. In nucleotides, the CDR3 is TGTGCCTGGAGTGTATCGGACCAAGAGACCCAGTACTTC. The variable domain in full, with the rest retrieved from reference TRBV30 and TRBJ2-5, is SQTIHQWPATLVQPVGSPLSLECTVEGTSNPNLYWYRQAAGRGLQLLFYSVGIGQISSEVPQNLSASRPQDRQFILSSKKLLLSDSGFYLCAWSVSDQETQYFGPGTRLLVL.

This clonotype was counted at least ten times. The chain links TRBV6-1 to TRBJ2-5; TRBD1 agrees at 10 bases. In germline, CDR1 is MNHNS, CDR2 SASEGT. This CDR3 has 14 amino acids. V trimming: 4 bases; J trimming: 4 bases; junction bases outside the gene matches: 3. The CDR3 is CASSAGQGRETQYF. CDR3 nucleotides: TGTGCCAGCAGTGCGGGACAGGGGAGAGAGACCCAGTACTTC.

V gene TRBV9 combines with J gene TRBJ1-5, with 9 bases fitting TRBD1. This CDR3 is built from 15 residues. The J segment lost 5 bases and the V segment lost 4 bases, leaving 7 bases of the junction unmatched. Germline CDR1 reads SGDLS; CDR2 reads YYNGEE. Here the CDR3 reads CASSTGTGTDQPQHF. Written as DNA, the CDR3 is TGTGCCAGCAGCACTGGGACAGGGACTGATCAGCCCCAGCATTTT.

A word on this clonotype: A much larger clone differs from this one at a single base, so this may be a read error. The chain joins TRBV25-1 to TRBJ2-5, with 7 bases that match TRBD2. Germline assignment: CDR1 MGHDK and CDR2 SYGVNS. This CDR3 is built from 14 residues. Unmatched junction bases numbered 15, after V lost 6 bases and J lost 11 bases. CDR3: CASRETVGGGEQYF. The CDR3 nucleotides read TGTGCCAGCAGGGAAACCGTTGGGGGAGGGGAGCAGTACTTC.

This clonotype was seen many times. The V gene is TRBV29-1, the J gene TRBJ2-7; 11 nucleotides line up with TRBD1. The V and J ends lost 6 bases and 6 bases, in that order; junction bases with no gene match: 10. CDR1 and CDR2 (germline): SQVTM, ANQGSEA. The CDR3 contains 14 residues. CDR3 DNA: TGCAGCGTAGGACAGGGGGCAGGGTTGTCCGAGCAGTACTTC. Translated, it gives CSVGQGAGLSEQYF.

This clonotype was seen ten or more times. J is TRBJ1-2 and V is TRBV30; the match to TRBD1 covers 10 bases. With V trimmed by 3 bases and J by 7 bases, 11 bases remained unmatched. The CDR3 contains 15 residues. Germline V lookup: CDR1 GTSNPN, CDR2 SVGIG (reference sequence). The CDR3 protein is CAWRGTDRGLGGYTF. The CDR3 DNA is TGTGCCTGGAGGGGAACTGACAGGGGGCTCGGTGGCTACACCTTC.

Turning to this clonotype: The junction does not match germline at one end; this may be a read error. This chain uses TRBV6-5 with TRBJ2-1; 9 bases align to TRBD2. Germline V gene sequence: CDR1 MNHEY, CDR2 SVGAGI. This CDR3 has 13 amino acids. Here the CDR3 reads CASSYLGGGDVVF. CDR3 in DNA: TGTGCCAGCAGTTACCTTGGCGGGGGGGACGTGGTCTTC.